This TCR beta chain emerged from a study of blood T cell repertoires in COVID-19. The CDR3 spans 11 residues. The germline V gene has CDR1 SEHNR and CDR2 FQNEAQ (reference sequence). Trimming stripped 11 bases from V and 4 bases from J, with 9 bases between. TCRdb's copy holds only in-frame clones and misses some; the assay was immunoSEQ multiplex PCR. Counted here are roughly 200,000 clones, around 79% occurring once; the ten biggest clones make up about 6.5%. The receptor comes from a woman in her thirties or forties with COVID-19, enrolled during active disease. V usage is TRBV7-9 and J usage is TRBJ2-1, with D perhaps matching TRBD2 (6 bases). The sequencing sample was made of peripheral blood. Here the CDR3 reads CAAGRYNEQFF. In nucleotides, the CDR3 is TGTGCCGCGGGACGGTACAATGAGCAGTTCTTC.